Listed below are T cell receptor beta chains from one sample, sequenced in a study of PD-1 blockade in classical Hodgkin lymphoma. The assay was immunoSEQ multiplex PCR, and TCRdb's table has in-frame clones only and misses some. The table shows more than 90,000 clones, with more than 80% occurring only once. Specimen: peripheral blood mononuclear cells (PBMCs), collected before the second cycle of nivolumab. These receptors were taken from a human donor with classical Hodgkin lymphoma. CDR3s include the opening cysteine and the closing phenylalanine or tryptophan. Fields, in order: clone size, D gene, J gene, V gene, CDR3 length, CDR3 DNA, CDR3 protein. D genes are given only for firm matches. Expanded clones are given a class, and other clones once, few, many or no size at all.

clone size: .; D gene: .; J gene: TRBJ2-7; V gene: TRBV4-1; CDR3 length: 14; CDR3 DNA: TGCGCCAGCAGCCAAGATTCTAGCGTCTACGAGCAGTACTTC; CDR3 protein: CASSQDSSVYEQYF
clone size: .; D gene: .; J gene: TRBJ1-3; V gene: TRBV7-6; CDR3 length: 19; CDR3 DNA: TGTGCCAGCAGACTGGGAAGCCAAGTCAGGACCCCCTCTGGAAACACCATATATTTT; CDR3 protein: CASRLGSQVRTPSGNTIYF
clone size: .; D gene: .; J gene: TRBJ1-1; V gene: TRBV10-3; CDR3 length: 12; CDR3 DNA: TGTGCCTCCCAAACCGCACCCGCTGAAGCTTTCTTT; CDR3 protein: CASQTAPAEAFF
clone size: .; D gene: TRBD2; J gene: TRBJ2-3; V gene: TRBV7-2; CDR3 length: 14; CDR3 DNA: TGTGCCAGCAGCTCTAGCGGCTACACAGATACGCAGTATTTT; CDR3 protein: CASSSSGYTDTQYF
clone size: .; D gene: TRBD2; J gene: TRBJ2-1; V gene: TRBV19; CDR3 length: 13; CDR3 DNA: TGTGCCAGTCAGGCTAGCGGGAGGTCTGAGCAGTTCTTC; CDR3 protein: CASQASGRSEQFF
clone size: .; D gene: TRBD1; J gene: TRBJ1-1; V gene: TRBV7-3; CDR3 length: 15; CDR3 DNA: TGTGCCAGCAGCACCACAGGGGGCGCGGGCACTGAAGCTTTCTTT; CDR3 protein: CASSTTGGAGTEAFF
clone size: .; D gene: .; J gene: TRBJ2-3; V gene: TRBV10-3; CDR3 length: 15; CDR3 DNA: TGTGCCATCAGGGCCGGGGCCCAGTGGGGAGATACGCAGTATTTT; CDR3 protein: CAIRAGAQWGDTQYF
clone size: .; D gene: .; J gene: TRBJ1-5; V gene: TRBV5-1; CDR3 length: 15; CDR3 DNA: TGCGCCAGCAGCTTGGTTGGGGGCCCTAATCAGCCCCAGCATTTT; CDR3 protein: CASSLVGGPNQPQHF
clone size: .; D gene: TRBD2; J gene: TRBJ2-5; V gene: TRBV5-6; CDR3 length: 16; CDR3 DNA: TGTGCCAGCAGCCGGAGACTAGCGGGAGTTCAAGAGACCCAGTACTTC; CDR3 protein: CASSRRLAGVQETQYF
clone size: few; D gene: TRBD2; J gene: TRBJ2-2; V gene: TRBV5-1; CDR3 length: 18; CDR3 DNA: TGCGCCAGCAGCCCCCCCCTAATAGCGGGAGCGAACACCGGGGAGCTGTTTTTT; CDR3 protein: CASSPPLIAGANTGELFF
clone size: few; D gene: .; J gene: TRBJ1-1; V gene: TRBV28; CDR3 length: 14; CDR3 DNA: TGTGCCAGCAGTTTGAACAGGGCCCCGACCCCAGCTTTCTTT; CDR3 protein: CASSLNRAPTPAFF
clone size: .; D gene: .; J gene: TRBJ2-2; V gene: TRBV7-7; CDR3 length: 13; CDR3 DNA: TGTGCCAGCAGCTTAAGGGGGACCGGGGAGCTGTTTTTT; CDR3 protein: CASSLRGTGELFF
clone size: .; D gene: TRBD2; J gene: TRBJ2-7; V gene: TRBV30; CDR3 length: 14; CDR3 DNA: TGTGCCTGGAGTCCACTAGCGGGACTCTACGAGCAGTACTTC; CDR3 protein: CAWSPLAGLYEQYF
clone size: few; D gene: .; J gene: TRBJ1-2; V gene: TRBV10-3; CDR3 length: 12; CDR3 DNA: TGTGCCATCAGTGAATTTCCGGGGGGCTACACCTTC; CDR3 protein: CAISEFPGGYTF
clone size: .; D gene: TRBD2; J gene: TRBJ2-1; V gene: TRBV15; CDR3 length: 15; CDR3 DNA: TGTGCCACCAGTCCGACTAGCGGGAGTCTCGATGAGCAGTTCTTC; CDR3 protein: CATSPTSGSLDEQFF
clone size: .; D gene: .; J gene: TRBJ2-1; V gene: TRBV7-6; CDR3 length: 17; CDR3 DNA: TGTGCCAGCAGCTTACTTTGGGCGCAGGGGGGACATTATGAGCAGTTCTTC; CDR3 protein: CASSLLWAQGGHYEQFF
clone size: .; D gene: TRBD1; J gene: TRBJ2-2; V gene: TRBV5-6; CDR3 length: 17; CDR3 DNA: TGTGCCAGCAGCTACAACCTTAGGCAGGGGGCAGGCGGGGAGCTGTTTTTT; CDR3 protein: CASSYNLRQGAGGELFF
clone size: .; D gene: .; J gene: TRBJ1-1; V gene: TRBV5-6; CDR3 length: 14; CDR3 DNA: TGTGCCAGCAGCTTCACAGGTAGGAACACTGAAGCTTTCTTT; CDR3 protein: CASSFTGRNTEAFF
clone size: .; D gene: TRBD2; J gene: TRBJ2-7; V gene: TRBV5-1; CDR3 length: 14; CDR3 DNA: TGCGCCAGCAGCGCCGGGACTAGTTTGGGCGAGCAGTACTTC; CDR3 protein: CASSAGTSLGEQYF
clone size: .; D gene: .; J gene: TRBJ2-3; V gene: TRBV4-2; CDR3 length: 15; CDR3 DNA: TGTGCCAGCAGCCGGTCCGGTTCCCTCACAGATACGCAGTATTTT; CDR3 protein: CASSRSGSLTDTQYF
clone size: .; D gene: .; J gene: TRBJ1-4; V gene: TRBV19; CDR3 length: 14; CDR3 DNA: TGTGCCAGTAGTATGGGACGGATTAATGAAAAACTGTTTTTT; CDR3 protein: CASSMGRINEKLFF
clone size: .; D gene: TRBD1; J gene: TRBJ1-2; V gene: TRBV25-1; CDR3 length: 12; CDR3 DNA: TGTGCCAGCAGTGCACAGGGGGTCGGCTACACCTTC; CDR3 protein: CASSAQGVGYTF
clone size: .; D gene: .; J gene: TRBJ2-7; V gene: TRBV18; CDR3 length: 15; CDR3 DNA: TGTGCCAGCTCACCAGGGGCGGGTCCTCCCTACGAGCAGTACTTC; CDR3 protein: CASSPGAGPPYEQYF
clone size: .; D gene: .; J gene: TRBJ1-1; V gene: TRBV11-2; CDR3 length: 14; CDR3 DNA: TGTGCCAGCAGCCCCCACGAGGTGGACACTGAAGCTTTCTTT; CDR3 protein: CASSPHEVDTEAFF
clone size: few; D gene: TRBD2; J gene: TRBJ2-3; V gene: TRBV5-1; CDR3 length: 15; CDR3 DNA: TGCGCCAGCAGCTTGGGTGGCGGGGGTACAGATACGCAGTATTTT; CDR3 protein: CASSLGGGGTDTQYF
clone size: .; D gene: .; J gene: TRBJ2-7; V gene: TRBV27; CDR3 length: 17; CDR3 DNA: TGTGCCAGCAGTTTGTATCTCGACAGTTCGGCGTCCTACGAGCAGTACTTC; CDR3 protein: CASSLYLDSSASYEQYF
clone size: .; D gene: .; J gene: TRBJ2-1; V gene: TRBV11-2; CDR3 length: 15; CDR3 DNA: TGTGCCAGCAGCTTAGGGGCGGGGTACTACAATGAGCAGTTCTTC; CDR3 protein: CASSLGAGYYNEQFF
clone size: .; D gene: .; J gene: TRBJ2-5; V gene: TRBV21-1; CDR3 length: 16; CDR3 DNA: TGTGCCAGCACATCGGCTAGCGGGGGCCGTGGAGAGACCCAGTACTTC; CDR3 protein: CASTSASGGRGETQYF
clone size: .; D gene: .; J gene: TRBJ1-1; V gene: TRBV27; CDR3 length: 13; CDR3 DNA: TGTGCCAGCCGGGACACTATGAACACTGAAGCTTTCTTT; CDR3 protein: CASRDTMNTEAFF
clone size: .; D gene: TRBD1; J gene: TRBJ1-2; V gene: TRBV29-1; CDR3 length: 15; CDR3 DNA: TGCAGCGTTGTTTCGACGGACAGGGCAAACTATGGCTACACCTTC; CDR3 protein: CSVVSTDRANYGYTF
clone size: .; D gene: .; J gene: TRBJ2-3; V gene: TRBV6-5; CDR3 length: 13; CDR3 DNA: TGTGCCAGCAAAACCCCGGGGTCAGATACGCAGTATTTT; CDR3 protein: CASKTPGSDTQYF
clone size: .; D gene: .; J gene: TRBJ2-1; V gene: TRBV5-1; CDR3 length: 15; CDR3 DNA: TGCGCCAGCAGCCTGACTGGAAACTCCTACAATGAGCAGTTCTTC; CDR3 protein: CASSLTGNSYNEQFF
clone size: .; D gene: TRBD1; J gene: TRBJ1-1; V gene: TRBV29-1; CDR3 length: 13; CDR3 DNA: TGCAGCGTTGCGGTGATACAGGGGGCTGAAGCTTTCTTT; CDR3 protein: CSVAVIQGAEAFF
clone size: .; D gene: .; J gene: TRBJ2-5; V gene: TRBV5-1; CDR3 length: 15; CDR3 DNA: TGCGCCAGCAGCTTGGGGGGGTCCCGCGAAGAGACCCAGTACTTC; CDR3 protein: CASSLGGSREETQYF
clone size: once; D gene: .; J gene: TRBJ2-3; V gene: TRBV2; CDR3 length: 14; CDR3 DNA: TGTGCCAGCAGTGTGATGGGGCTCACAGATACGCAGTATTTT; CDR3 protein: CASSVMGLTDTQYF
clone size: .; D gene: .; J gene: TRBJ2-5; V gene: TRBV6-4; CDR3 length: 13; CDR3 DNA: TGTGCCAGCAGTAGAGAGGATGGGGAGACCCAGTACTTC; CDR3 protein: CASSREDGETQYF
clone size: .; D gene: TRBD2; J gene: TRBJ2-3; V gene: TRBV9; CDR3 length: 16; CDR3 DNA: TGTGCCAGCAGCGTAGGGCTAGCGGAAAGCACAGATACGCAGTATTTT; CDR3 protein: CASSVGLAESTDTQYF
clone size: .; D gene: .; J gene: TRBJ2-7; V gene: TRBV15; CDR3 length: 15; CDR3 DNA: TGTGCCACCAGCAGAGGCGTCTCGGGGACCTACGAGCAGTACTTC; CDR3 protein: CATSRGVSGTYEQYF
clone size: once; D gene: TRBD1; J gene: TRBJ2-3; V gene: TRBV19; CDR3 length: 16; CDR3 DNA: TGTGCCAGTAGTATCGGCACAGGGGTTAGCACAGATACGCAGTATTTT; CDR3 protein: CASSIGTGVSTDTQYF
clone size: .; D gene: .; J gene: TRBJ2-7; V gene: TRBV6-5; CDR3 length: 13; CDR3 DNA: TGTGCCAGCAGTTACTCGAGGGGGGACGAGCAGTACTTC; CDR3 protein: CASSYSRGDEQYF
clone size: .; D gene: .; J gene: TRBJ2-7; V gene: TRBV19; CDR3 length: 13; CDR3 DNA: TGTGCCAGTAGTATCGGAGGGAGTAACGAGCAGTACTTC; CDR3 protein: CASSIGGSNEQYF
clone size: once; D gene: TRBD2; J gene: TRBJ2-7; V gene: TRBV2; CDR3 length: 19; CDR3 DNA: TGTGCCAGCAGCGAAGATTCGACTAGCGGGAGGCCCAGGTCCTACGAGCAGTACTTC; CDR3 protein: CASSEDSTSGRPRSYEQYF
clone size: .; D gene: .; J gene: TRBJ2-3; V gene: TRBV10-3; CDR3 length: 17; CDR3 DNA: TGTGCCATCAGCTCCGCCCAGGGAGCAGGGGGCACAGATACGCAGTATTTT; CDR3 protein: CAISSAQGAGGTDTQYF
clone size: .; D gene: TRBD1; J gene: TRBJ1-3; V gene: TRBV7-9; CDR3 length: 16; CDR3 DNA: TGTGCCAGCAGCTCACCGGGACAGACCTCTGGAAACACCATATATTTT; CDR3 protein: CASSSPGQTSGNTIYF
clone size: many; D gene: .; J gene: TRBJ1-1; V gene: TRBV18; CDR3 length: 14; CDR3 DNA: TGTGCCAGCTCACGCGCGACAGTGAACACTGAAGCTTTCTTT; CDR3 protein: CASSRATVNTEAFF
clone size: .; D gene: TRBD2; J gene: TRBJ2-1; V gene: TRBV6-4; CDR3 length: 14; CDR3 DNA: TGTGCCAGCAGTGACTTCGCGGGAGGGCCATGGCAGTTCTTC; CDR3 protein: CASSDFAGGPWQFF